This TCR beta chain was captured by sequencing in a study of identical twins. Study-level results: Fewer insertions were carried by abundant cord blood beta clonotypes, but none was seen in memory repertoires.

Unique molecular identifiers were in the cDNA, with template-switch universal primer binding. From the 5' RACE reads, TCRdb called clonotypes with MiXCR, one entry per CDR3 protein. The sample lists just over 500,000 distinct CDR3 sequences, under 25% occurring once. This clonotype was counted many times. What it binds is not known. V trimming: 1 base; J trimming: 7 bases; junction bases outside the gene matches: 1. The CDR3 spans 13 residues. Per the germline V gene, CDR1 is SGHTA and CDR2 is FQGNSA. The sample was also linked to a second study, of T cells expressing NK-cell markers. In that study: These clonotypes also led the CD3+CD56-NKG2C+ fraction in several donors. The study left the HCMV specificity of expanded NKG2C+ T cell clones unresolved.

The sequence derives from a woman aged 18-35 years in good health. The sequenced sample was CD4+ T cells sorted from blood. The chain combines TRBV7-2 with TRBJ2-1, with 7 bases lining up with TRBD2. CDR3 loop: CASSLVGGNEQFF. The CDR3 bases are TGTGCCAGCAGCTTAGTGGGGGGGAATGAGCAGTTCTTC.